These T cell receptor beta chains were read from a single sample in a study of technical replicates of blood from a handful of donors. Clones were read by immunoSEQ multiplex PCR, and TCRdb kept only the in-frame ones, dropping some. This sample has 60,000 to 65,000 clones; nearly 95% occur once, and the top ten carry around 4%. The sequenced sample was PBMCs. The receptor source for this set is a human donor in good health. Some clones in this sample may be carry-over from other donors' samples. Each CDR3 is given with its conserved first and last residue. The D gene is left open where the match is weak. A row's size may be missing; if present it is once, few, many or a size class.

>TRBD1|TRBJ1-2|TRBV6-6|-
TGTGCCAGCAGTGATGCCGGGACAGCGTATGGCTACACCTTC
CASSDAGTAYGYTF
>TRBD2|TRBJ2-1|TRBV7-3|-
TGTGCCAGCAGCGACCGGCTCAGGACTAGCGGGAGGTACTCCTACAATGAGCAGTTCTTC
CASSDRLRTSGRYSYNEQFF
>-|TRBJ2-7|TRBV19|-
TGTGCCAGTAGTATCCAGCGGACCTACGAGCAGTACTTC
CASSIQRTYEQYF
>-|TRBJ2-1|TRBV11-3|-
TGTGCCAGCAGCAATCCGCTGGGGGGGCATGAGCAGTTCTTC
CASSNPLGGHEQFF
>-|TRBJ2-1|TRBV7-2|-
TGTGCCAGCAGCCCCTTCAGCTCCTACAATGAGCAGTTCTTC
CASSPFSSYNEQFF
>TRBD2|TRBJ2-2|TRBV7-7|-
TGTGCCAGCACTAGGGGACTAGCGGGAAGATTTAACACCGGGGAGCTGTTTTTT
CASTRGLAGRFNTGELFF
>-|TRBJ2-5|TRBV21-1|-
TGTGCCAGCAGCAAAGTTAGGGGCCCAGAGACCCAGTACTTC
CASSKVRGPETQYF
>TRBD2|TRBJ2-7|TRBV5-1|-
TGCGCCAGCAGCTTGGAACTGGGGAGGGCCGAGCAGTACTTC
CASSLELGRAEQYF
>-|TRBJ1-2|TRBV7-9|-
TGTGCCAGCAGCTCCGTTAAGGGTGGGAGGTACTATGGCTACACCTTC
CASSSVKGGRYYGYTF
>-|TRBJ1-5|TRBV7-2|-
TGTGCCAGCAGCCCAAGACAGAGAAATCAGCCCCAGCATTTT
CASSPRQRNQPQHF
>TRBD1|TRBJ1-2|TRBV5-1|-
TGCGCCAGCAGCGTAACCGGGACAGCTACTGGCTACACCTTC
CASSVTGTATGYTF
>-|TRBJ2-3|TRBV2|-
TGTGCCAGCAGTGCCCCTTTCTTAGATACGCAGTATTTT
CASSAPFLDTQYF
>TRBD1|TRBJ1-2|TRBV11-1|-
TGTGCCAGCAGCCTGGGACAGGGGGCCCGAGCGAACGGCTACACCTTC
CASSLGQGARANGYTF
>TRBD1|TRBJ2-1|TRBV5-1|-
TGCGCCAGCAGCTTGACAGGGGGGTACAATGAGCAGTTCTTC
CASSLTGGYNEQFF
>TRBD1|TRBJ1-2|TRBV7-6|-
TGTGCCAGCAGTTCTGGACAGGAGAACTATGGCTACACCTTC
CASSSGQENYGYTF
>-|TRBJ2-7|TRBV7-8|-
TGTGCCAGCAGCTTCGGGACAACTTACGAGCAGTACTTC
CASSFGTTYEQYF
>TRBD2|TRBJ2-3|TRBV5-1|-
TGCGCCAGCAGTCGGACTAGCGGGGGGGCCGGGGATACGCAGTATTTT
CASSRTSGGAGDTQYF
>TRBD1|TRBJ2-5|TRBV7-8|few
TGTGCCAGCAGCTTATTTCACAGGGGAGAGACCCAGTACTTC
CASSLFHRGETQYF
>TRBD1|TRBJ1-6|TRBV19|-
TGTGCCAGTAGCGGCAGGGGGCTCGATAATTCACCCCTCCACTTT
CASSGRGLDNSPLHF
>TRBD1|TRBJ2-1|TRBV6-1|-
TGTGCCAGCAGTGAGGAGGGACAGGGGGCACGGGGTGAGCAGTTCTTC
CASSEEGQGARGEQFF
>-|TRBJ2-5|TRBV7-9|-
TGTGCCAGCAGTTCCTGGCGGGACGGGACCCAGTACTTC
CASSSWRDGTQYF
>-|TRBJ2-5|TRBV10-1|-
TGCGCCAGCATTCACATGGGGACAGCCCTAATGACTAGCGCTCAAGAGACCCAGTACTTC
CASIHMGTALMTSAQETQYF
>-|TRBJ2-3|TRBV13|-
TGTGCCAGCAGCCACTTGTACGGGACTCCTAGCACAGATACGCAGTATTTT
CASSHLYGTPSTDTQYF
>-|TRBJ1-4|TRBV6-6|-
TGTGCCAGCACCAAGCGGACAGAAAATGAAAAACTGTTTTTT
CASTKRTENEKLFF
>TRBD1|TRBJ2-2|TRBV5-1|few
TGCGCCAGCAGCTTGCGGGACAGGGGGCAGATCAGCGGGGAGCTGTTTTTT
CASSLRDRGQISGELFF
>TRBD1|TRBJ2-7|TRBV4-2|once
TGTGCCAGCAGCCGGACAGGGGACGAGCAGTACTTC
CASSRTGDEQYF
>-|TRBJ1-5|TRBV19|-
TGTGCCAGTAGTATAATGGAGGGCAATCAGCCCCAGCATTTT
CASSIMEGNQPQHF
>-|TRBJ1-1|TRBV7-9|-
TGTGCCAGCAGCTATTGGGGGGGGAACACTGAAGCTTTCTTT
CASSYWGGNTEAFF
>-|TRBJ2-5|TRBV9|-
TGTGCCAGCAGCGTATTGTATTTTTCAGAGACCCAGTACTTC
CASSVLYFSETQYF
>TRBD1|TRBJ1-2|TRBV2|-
TGTGCCAGCAGTGAAGGGACAGGCGATTTATTAAGGTATGGCTACACCTTC
CASSEGTGDLLRYGYTF
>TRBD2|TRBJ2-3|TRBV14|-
TGTGCCAGCAGCCAAGATATGTTCGGTGGGCGGGAGAAGAGCACAGATACGCAGTATTTT
CASSQDMFGGREKSTDTQYF
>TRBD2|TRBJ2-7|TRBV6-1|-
TGTGCCAGCAGAATAGCGGGAGACCTATACGAGCAGTACTTC
CASRIAGDLYEQYF
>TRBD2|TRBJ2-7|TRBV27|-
TGTGCCAGCAGCCCCATTAGAAGAGCGGGAGCCTACGAGCAGTACTTC
CASSPIRRAGAYEQYF
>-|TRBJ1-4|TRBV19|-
TGTGCCAGTAAACCAGGAGACAGTAATGAAAAACTGTTTTTT
CASKPGDSNEKLFF
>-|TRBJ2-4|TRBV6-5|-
TGTGCCAGCAGTGCGGGACTTTCCCAAAACATTCAGTACTTC
CASSAGLSQNIQYF
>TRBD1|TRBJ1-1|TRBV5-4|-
TGTGCCAGCACTAAAACAGGGGGCCTGAACACTGAAGCTTTCTTT
CASTKTGGLNTEAFF
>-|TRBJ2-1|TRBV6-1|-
TGTGCCAGCAGTGGCCCAGGCAGAAAATTATACAATGAGCAGTTCTTC
CASSGPGRKLYNEQFF
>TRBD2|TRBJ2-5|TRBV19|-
TGTGCCAGTGGCGCTTCCGGACTAGCGGGATTAGAGACCCAGTACTTC
CASGASGLAGLETQYF
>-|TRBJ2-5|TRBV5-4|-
TGTGCCAGCAGCCCCTCGAAGGGCACGGGGGAGACCCAGTACTTC
CASSPSKGTGETQYF
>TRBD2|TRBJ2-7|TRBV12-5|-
TGTGCTAGTGGCCCGGGGGGGCGCCGCTACGAGCAGTACTTC
CASGPGGRRYEQYF
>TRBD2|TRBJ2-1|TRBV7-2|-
TGTGCCAGCAGCGCGCGGACTAGCGGGGGGTTACTATACAATGAGCAGTTCTTC
CASSARTSGGLLYNEQFF
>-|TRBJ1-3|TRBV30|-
TGTGCCTGGAGTGGAGGAGGCTCTTACTCTGGAAACACCATATATTTT
CAWSGGGSYSGNTIYF
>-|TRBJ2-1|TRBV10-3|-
TGTGCCATCAGTGACAGGGTGGACGAGCAGTTCTTC
CAISDRVDEQFF
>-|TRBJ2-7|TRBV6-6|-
TGTGCCAGCAGTTACTCCCCGGGGGAAAGAGGATACGAGCAGTACTTC
CASSYSPGERGYEQYF
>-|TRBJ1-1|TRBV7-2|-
TGTGCCAGCAGCTTAGGTAGCAGTCGATATGAAGCTTTCTTT
CASSLGSSRYEAFF